The TCR beta chain described here comes from a study of T cells in Graves' hyperthyroidism and ophthalmopathy. Study-wide results and caveats: Ophthalmopathy prediction by the model preceded onset by a median roughly 6 months.

TCR beta CDR3 region amplification was performed from RNA transcripts. Using the HTBI primer set, a first-round RT-PCR was run on the TCR CDR3. One entry per CDR3 protein, called by TCRdb with MiXCR from the multiplex PCR reads. This table holds about 560,000 distinct CDR3 sequences, about a sixth found once. A note on this clonotype: The antigen is unknown.

Exclusion of patients followed from uncontrolled infection, other autoimmune disease, pregnancy or lactation. Cells are PBMCs isolated from 10 ml of fresh blood. J lost 9 bases, V lost 3 bases, and 8 bases had no gene match. This CDR3 comprises 16 residues. Germline V gene sequence: CDR1 WNHNN, CDR2 SYGVQD (reference sequence). Material: blood. The genes are TRBV10-1 and TRBJ2-1; 13 bases align to TRBD2. This TCR was sampled from a woman under 30 with Graves' hyperthyroidism. The CDR3 is CASSEGTSGRAAEQFF. CDR3 DNA sequence: TGCGCCAGCAGTGAAGGCACTAGCGGGAGGGCCGCTGAGCAGTTCTTC.